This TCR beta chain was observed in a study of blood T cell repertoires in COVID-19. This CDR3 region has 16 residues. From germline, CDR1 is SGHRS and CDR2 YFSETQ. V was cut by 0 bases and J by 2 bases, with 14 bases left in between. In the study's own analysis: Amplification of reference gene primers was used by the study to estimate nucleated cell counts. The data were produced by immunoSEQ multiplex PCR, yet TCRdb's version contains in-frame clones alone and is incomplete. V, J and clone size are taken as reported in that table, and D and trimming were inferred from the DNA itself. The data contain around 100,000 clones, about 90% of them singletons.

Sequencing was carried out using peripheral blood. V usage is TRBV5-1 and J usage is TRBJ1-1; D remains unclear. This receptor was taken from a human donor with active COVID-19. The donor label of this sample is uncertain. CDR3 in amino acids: CASSLAPGRGNTEAFF. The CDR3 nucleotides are TGCGCCAGCAGCTTGGCCCCCGGACGGGGAAACACTGAAGCTTTCTTT.